The 13 T cell receptor beta chains below were found in one sample sequenced in a study of T cell changes during pregnancy in multiple sclerosis (dated by TCRdb to the late 2010s). Preparation of the library involved the immunoSEQ multiplex PCR assay. TCRdb took over this immuneACCESS table, retaining in-frame rearrangements with V and J assigned. Such tables are incomplete; in checked studies, under half of the missing clones stem from an unresolved V gene, and the remainder is unexplained. The sample yields 40,000 or so clones; under 95% were counted once. Approximately 12% of the sample lies in the top ten. Sequenced here: CD8+ T cells from peripheral blood mononuclear cells, sampled in the first trimester of pregnancy. The receptors shown here come from a female donor with multiple sclerosis, enrolled in a pregnancy study.

CDR3 residues: CASSPGLDPGTQYF. The CDR3 coding sequence is TGTGCCAGCAGCCCCGGACTAGACCCGGGGACCCAGTACTTC. This chain links TRBV4-2 with TRBJ2-5, with 7 nucleotides matching TRBD2. The CDR3 is made up of 14 amino acids. J lost 7 bases, V lost 4 bases, and 9 bases had no gene match. In germline, CDR1 is LGHNA, CDR2 YNFKEQ.

The chain employs TRBV4-1 and TRBJ1-1, with a tentative D call TRBD1 (5 bases). V lost 11 bases to trimming and J lost 1 base, with 14 bases between them. Germline V gives CDR1 MGHRA, CDR2 YSYEKL. There are 13 residues in the CDR3. Here the CDR3 DNA reads TGCGCCGCCCAAGACAGCCAGAACACTGAAGCTTTCTTT. As protein: CAAQDSQNTEAFF.

The gene calls are TRBV5-6 and TRBJ2-6; D is ambiguous. CDR1 SGHDT and CDR2 YYEEEE come from the germline V gene. V lost 2 bases and J lost 0, with 3 bases in between. This CDR3 spans 14 amino acids. In DNA, the CDR3 is TGTGCCAGCAGCTTCGGCTCTGGGGCCAACGTCCTGACTTTC. This sequence encodes CASSFGSGANVLTF.

V usage is TRBV19 and J usage is TRBJ2-7, with a possible D match to TRBD2 (6 bases). Trimming took off 5 bases at V and 0 bases at J, with 14 bases between the two ends. Germline-derived CDR1 and CDR2 are LNHDA and SQIVND (reference sequence). The CDR3 runs to 15 residues. CDR3 loop: CASSRGLASSYEQYF. The CDR3, as DNA: TGTGCCAGTAGTCGGGGACTTGCGAGCTCCTACGAGCAGTACTTC.

The chain combines TRBV7-9 with TRBJ1-3, with 9 nucleotides matching TRBD1. Germline V gene lookup returns CDR1 SEHNR and CDR2 FQNEAQ (reference sequence). The trim removed 4 bases at V and 2 bases at J, leaving 6 bases unmatched. The CDR3 covers 16 residues. In nucleotides, the CDR3 is TGTGCCAGCAGCTCGGGACAGGGACTGGCTGGAAACACCATATATTTT. It specifies CASSSGQGLAGNTIYF.

The V call is TRBV13, the J call TRBJ1-2; TRBD1 agrees at 8 bases. Germline V gene lookup returns CDR1 PRHDT and CDR2 FYEKMQ (reference sequence). The CDR3 has 19 residues. Losses at the gene ends were 0 bases for V and 2 bases for J; bases not matched to a gene: 14. The CDR3 nucleotides are TGTGCCAGCAGCTTAGGAGGTTCGGCAGGGGGCGAAGGAAACTATGGCTACACCTTC. Protein product: CASSLGGSAGGEGNYGYTF.

The chain has TRBV6-5 and TRBJ1-1; D call uncertain. The V gene lost 6 bases and the J gene lost 2 bases, with 7 bases spanning the gap. Germline CDR1 and CDR2: MNHEY and SVGAGI. The CDR3 loop spans 12 amino acids. CDR3 sequence (DNA): TGTGCCAGCAGCCGGACTAACACTGAAGCTTTCTTT. This translates into CASSRTNTEAFF.

The CDR3 nucleotides read TGTGCCAGCTCACCACCATCCCTAGCGGGGGGCCACTCTGGGGCCAACGTCCTGACTTTC. It specifies CASSPPSLAGGHSGANVLTF. This rearrangement joins TRBV18 to TRBJ2-6; 11 positions match TRBD2. The CDR3 runs to 20 residues. Germline V gene lookup returns CDR1 KGHSH and CDR2 LQKENI. Unmatched junction bases numbered 7, after V lost 0 bases and J lost 0 bases.

This rearrangement joins TRBV10-3 to TRBJ2-1, with 8 bases matching TRBD2. The CDR3 has 12 residues. Germline CDR1 and CDR2: ENHRY and SYGVKD. The CDR3 sequence: CTAGGSYNEQFF. For the CDR3, the DNA is TGTACGGCGGGGGGCTCCTACAATGAGCAGTTCTTC.

The chain recombines TRBV27 with TRBJ2-7; 7 bases are shared with TRBD1. From germline, CDR1 is MNHEY and CDR2 SMNVEV (reference sequence). V lost 5 bases, J lost 1 base, and 11 bases stayed unmatched. The CDR3 runs to 16 residues. CDR3 DNA sequence: TGTGCCAGCAGTCCTTCGACAGGGTCTAGGTCCTACGAGCAGTACTTC. Translated, it gives CASSPSTGSRSYEQYF.

V gene TRBV5-5 combines with J gene TRBJ1-5; tentatively, D is TRBD1 (5 bases). The CDR3 length is 14 residues. Trimming cost V 2 bases and J 1 base, with 7 bases left between them. CDR1 and CDR2 from the germline V gene are SGHKS and YYEKEE (reference sequence). DNA for the CDR3: TGTGCCAGCAGCTTTCAGGGAAGCAATCAGCCCCAGCATTTT. Translation gives CASSFQGSNQPQHF.

The rearrangement uses TRBV6-5 and TRBJ1-2, with a weak D call TRBD1 (5 bases). Germline loops: CDR1 MNHEY, CDR2 SVGAGI. The CDR3 totals 11 residues. With 5 bases removed from V and 7 bases from J, the gap between germline ends came to 8 bases. This CDR3 reads CASSTGGGYTF. The CDR3 nucleotides read TGTGCCAGCAGTACGGGGGGTGGCTACACCTTC.

The chain joins TRBV5-6 to TRBJ1-2; 9 nucleotides match TRBD1. V lost 5 bases and J lost 5; bases outside the gene matches: 7. CDR3 size: 14 residues. Germline CDR1 is SGHDT and CDR2 is YYEEEE. This chain's CDR3 is CASSPKQGAYGYTF. The DNA for the CDR3 is TGTGCCAGCAGTCCCAAACAGGGGGCTTATGGCTACACCTTC.